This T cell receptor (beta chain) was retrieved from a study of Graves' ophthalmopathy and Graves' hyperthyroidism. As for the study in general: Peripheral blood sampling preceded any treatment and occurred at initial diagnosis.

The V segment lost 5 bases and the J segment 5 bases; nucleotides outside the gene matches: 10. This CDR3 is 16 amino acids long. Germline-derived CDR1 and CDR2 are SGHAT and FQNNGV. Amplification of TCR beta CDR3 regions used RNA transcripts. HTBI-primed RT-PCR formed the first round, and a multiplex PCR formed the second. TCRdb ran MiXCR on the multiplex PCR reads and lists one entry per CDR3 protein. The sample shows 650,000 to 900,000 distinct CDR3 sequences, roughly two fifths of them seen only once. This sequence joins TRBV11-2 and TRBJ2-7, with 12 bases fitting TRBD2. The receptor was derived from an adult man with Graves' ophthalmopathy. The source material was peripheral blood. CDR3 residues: CASSLTVTSGSNEQYF. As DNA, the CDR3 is TGTGCCAGCAGCCTGACTGTGACTAGCGGGAGCAACGAGCAGTACTTC.